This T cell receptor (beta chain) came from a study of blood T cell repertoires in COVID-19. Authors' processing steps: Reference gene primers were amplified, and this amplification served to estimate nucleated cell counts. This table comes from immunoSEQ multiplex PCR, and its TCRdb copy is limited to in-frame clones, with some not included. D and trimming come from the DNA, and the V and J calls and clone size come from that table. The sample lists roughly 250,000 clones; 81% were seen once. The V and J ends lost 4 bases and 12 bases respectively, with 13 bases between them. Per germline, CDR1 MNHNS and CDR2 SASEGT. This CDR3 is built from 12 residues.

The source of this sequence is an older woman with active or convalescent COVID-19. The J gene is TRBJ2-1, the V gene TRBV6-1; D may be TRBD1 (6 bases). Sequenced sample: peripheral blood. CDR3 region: CASSALGTRQFF. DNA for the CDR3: TGTGCCAGCAGTGCGCTCGGGACACGGCAGTTCTTC.